These 20 T cell receptor beta chains were all obtained from the same sample, sequenced in a study of shared clonotypes between healthy human individuals. TCRdb's copy holds only in-frame clones and misses some; the assay was immunoSEQ multiplex PCR. The table includes some 480,000 clones, around 80% detected once. What was sequenced was PBMCs. The receptors come from a woman in her forties in good health. Some clones in this sample may be carry-over from other donors' samples.

The chain employs TRBV27 and TRBJ2-3, with D perhaps matching TRBD1 (5 bases). The CDR3 is 13 amino acids. CDR1 and CDR2 (germline): MNHEY, SMNVEV (reference sequence). V shed 7 bases and J shed 5 bases, with 13 bases lying between them. The CDR3 sequence is CASTPRGGDTQYF. The DNA for the CDR3 is TGTGCCAGCACCCCAAGGGGTGGAGATACGCAGTATTTT.

This clone showed up just once. The rearrangement joins TRBV27 to TRBJ1-5; D is undetermined. Germline-derived CDR1 and CDR2 are MNHEY and SMNVEV (reference sequence). V lost 6 bases to trimming and J lost 3 bases, with 9 bases between them. The CDR3 has 13 residues. CDR3 nucleotide sequence: TGTGCCAGCAGCCCGAACCTCAATCAGCCCCAGCATTTT. This translates into CASSPNLNQPQHF.

This sequence joins TRBV6-1 and TRBJ2-1; 13 positions agree with TRBD2. With V trimmed by 5 bases and J by 8 bases, 6 bases remained unmatched. The germline CDR1 and CDR2 sequences are MNHNS and SASEGT. The CDR3 runs to 15 residues. The CDR3 loop reads CASSPTSGRVDEQFF. CDR3 in DNA: TGTGCCAGCAGTCCTACTAGCGGGAGGGTTGATGAGCAGTTCTTC.

Here the CDR3 DNA reads TGTGCCACCGGGACAAACATACTCTACGAGCAGTACTTC. It yields the protein CATGTNILYEQYF. This chain links TRBV19 with TRBJ2-7; TRBD1 might be the D (6 bases). Germline assignment: CDR1 LNHDA and CDR2 SQIVND (reference sequence). The CDR3 totals 13 residues. V lost 10 bases to trimming and J lost 3 bases, with 16 bases between them.

The rearrangement joins TRBV9 to TRBJ2-7; D might be TRBD1 (6 bases). Germline V gene sequence: CDR1 SGDLS, CDR2 YYNGEE. The CDR3 has 15 amino acids. The V gene lost 0 bases and the J gene lost 6 bases, with 16 bases spanning the gap. The CDR3 DNA is TGTGCCAGCAGCGTAGATGGTGCCAGGGGTTTCGAGCAGTACTTC. Translating gives CASSVDGARGFEQYF.

This chain links TRBV12-5 with TRBJ2-5, with TRBD1 matching 10 bases. V shed 5 bases, J shed 5 bases, and the junction held 5 bases outside the gene matches. Germline lookup yields CDR1 LGHNT and CDR2 FRNRAP. The CDR3 is made up of 14 amino acids. The DNA of the CDR3 is TGTGCTAGTGGTCCGGGACAGGGGTTTGAGACCCAGTACTTC. Amino acid sequence: CASGPGQGFETQYF.

The V gene is TRBV9, the J gene TRBJ2-5, with a possible D match to TRBD1 (5 bases). Between the trimmed V and J ends, which lost 6 bases and 5 bases, there was a span of 11 bases. The CDR3 length is 12 residues. Germline CDR1 is SGDLS and CDR2 is YYNGEE. Here the CDR3 reads CASTKGRETQYF. CDR3 nucleotide sequence: TGTGCCAGCACGAAGGGGCGCGAGACCCAGTACTTC. Supplemented by reference TRBV9 and TRBJ2-5, the full variable domain reads DSGVTQTPKHLITATGQRVTLRCSPRSGDLSVYWYQQSLDQGLQFLIQYYNGEERAKGNILERFSAQQFPDLHSELNLSSLELGDSALYFCASTKGRETQYFGPGTRLLVL.

V and J are TRBV27 and TRBJ2-7, with D perhaps TRBD1 or TRBD2 (5 bases each). The CDR3 is 14 residues long. CDR1 MNHEY and CDR2 SMNVEV come from the germline V gene (reference sequence). Between the trimmed V and J ends, which lost 5 bases and 7 bases, there was a span of 18 bases. The CDR3: CASSTIPFWGEQYF. The CDR3 nucleotides read TGTGCCAGCAGTACCATACCATTTTGGGGGGAGCAGTACTTC.

This sequence joins TRBV11-2 and TRBJ1-4, with D perhaps matching TRBD1 (5 bases). Looked up from germline, CDR1 is SGHAT and CDR2 is FQNNGV. Between the trimmed V and J ends, which lost 3 bases and 3 bases, there was a span of 8 bases. The CDR3 extends over 14 amino acids. The CDR3 region is CASSFQGANEKLFF. CDR3 nucleotides: TGTGCCAGCAGCTTCCAGGGAGCTAATGAAAAACTGTTTTTT.

The rearrangement links TRBV7-7 to TRBJ2-3; TRBD2 matches at 13 bases. This CDR3 has 16 amino acids. In germline, CDR1 is SSHAT, CDR2 FNYEAQ (reference sequence). V lost 5 bases and J lost 6; bases outside the gene matches: 8. CDR3 loop: CASSKGLAGSGDTQYF. CDR3 nucleotide sequence: TGTGCCAGCAGCAAGGGACTAGCGGGGTCAGGGGATACGCAGTATTTT.

The genes are TRBV6-5 and TRBJ2-7, with 8 bases fitting TRBD1. In germline, CDR1 is MNHEY, CDR2 SVGAGI. V lost 6 bases and J lost 2; bases outside the gene matches: 3. This CDR3 comprises 13 residues. CDR3 nucleotide sequence: TGTGCCAGCAGACACAGGGGGACCTACGAGCAGTACTTC. Protein sequence: CASRHRGTYEQYF.

The chain recombines TRBV18 with TRBJ2-2, with D possibly matching TRBD1 (6 bases). Germline V gives CDR1 KGHSH, CDR2 LQKENI. The CDR3 consists of 16 residues. Trimming cost V 2 bases and J 4 bases, with 14 bases left between them. The chain's CDR3 is CASSPISAGATGELFF. The DNA for the CDR3 is TGTGCCAGCTCACCAATCTCGGCAGGGGCCACCGGGGAGCTGTTTTTT.

The CDR3 sequence: CASSSPGQPQHF. The CDR3 nucleotides are TGTGCCAGCAGTTCCCCCGGTCAGCCCCAGCATTTT. This chain uses TRBV28 with TRBJ1-5; no clear D gene. CDR1 is MDHEN and CDR2 is SYDVKM in the germline V gene. The V end lost 4 bases, the J end lost 6 bases, and 7 bases lay between the germline ends. CDR3 length equals 12 residues.

The chain employs TRBV7-2 and TRBJ2-5, with D possibly called TRBD1 or TRBD2 (6 bases each). CDR3 length equals 15 residues. The germline CDR1 and CDR2 sequences are SGHTA and FQGNSA. V lost 5 bases and J 3 bases, leaving 16 bases between the germline ends. CDR3 amino acids: CASSPNKGGKETQYF. In DNA form, the CDR3 reads TGTGCCAGCAGCCCCAATAAGGGGGGCAAAGAGACCCAGTACTTC. Full variable domain (remainder filled in from reference TRBV7-2 and TRBJ2-5): GAGVSQSPSNKVTEKGKDVELRCDPISGHTALYWYRQSLGQGLEFLIYFQGNSAPDKSGLPSDRFSAERTGGSVSTLTIQRTQQEDSAVYLCASSPNKGGKETQYFGPGTRLLVL.

A remark on this clone: Other DNA sequences in the same sample also yield this CDR3. CDR3 protein: CASSVEGTSGYEQYF. The CDR3 DNA reads as TGTGCCAGCAGCGTAGAGGGGACTAGCGGATACGAGCAGTACTTC. J is TRBJ2-7 and V is TRBV9; 11 bases fit TRBD2. V gave up 0 bases and J gave up 4 bases; unmatched junction bases: 3. The germline CDR1 and CDR2 sequences are SGDLS and YYNGEE. The CDR3 loop spans 15 amino acids.

This rearrangement joins TRBV10-2 to TRBJ2-7; 10 nucleotides line up with TRBD1. The junction had 9 bases not matched to a gene; V was cut back by 4 bases and J by 0 bases. The CDR3 runs 17 residues. The germline V gene has CDR1 WSHSY and CDR2 SAAADI. This CDR3 reads CASSVGDRGADSYEQYF. CDR3 DNA sequence: TGCGCCAGCAGTGTAGGGGACAGGGGAGCGGACTCCTACGAGCAGTACTTC.

The chain uses TRBV27 and TRBJ1-2; 8 positions match TRBD1. V lost 3 bases and J lost 7; bases outside the gene matches: 10. The germline CDR1 and CDR2 sequences are MNHEY and SMNVEV (reference sequence). This CDR3 contains 15 residues. CDR3 region: CASSFWTGRGGGYTF. Written as DNA, the CDR3 is TGTGCCAGCAGTTTCTGGACAGGGAGAGGTGGTGGCTACACCTTC.

This chain connects TRBV7-3 to TRBJ2-5; D is undetermined. With 4 bases removed from V and 5 bases from J, the gap between germline ends came to 14 bases. Germline values: CDR1 SGHTA, CDR2 FQGTGA. The CDR3 runs 14 residues. The DNA for the CDR3 is TGTGCCAGCAGCTCGGGCTCGGCAACGGAGACCCAGTACTTC. This gives the protein CASSSGSATETQYF.

The sample holds many counts of this clone. The chain links TRBV18 to TRBJ2-7; 10 nucleotides agree with TRBD2. The CDR3 totals 15 residues. Losses at the gene ends were 4 bases for V and 3 bases for J; bases not matched to a gene: 6. Germline values: CDR1 KGHSH, CDR2 LQKENI. As DNA, the CDR3 is TGTGCCAGCTCACTTAGAGCGGGGGGGTACTACGAGCAGTACTTC. Its protein product is CASSLRAGGYYEQYF.

The genes are TRBV30 and TRBJ1-4; a possible D gene is TRBD1 (5 bases). CDR3 length: 14 residues. Germline V gene lookup returns CDR1 GTSNPN and CDR2 SVGIG (reference sequence). Trimming shortened V by 4 bases and J by 7 bases, and 16 bases separated the two germline ends. The CDR3 is CAWNSGTEGEKLFF. As DNA, the CDR3 is TGTGCCTGGAACTCGGGGACCGAGGGTGAAAAACTGTTTTTT.